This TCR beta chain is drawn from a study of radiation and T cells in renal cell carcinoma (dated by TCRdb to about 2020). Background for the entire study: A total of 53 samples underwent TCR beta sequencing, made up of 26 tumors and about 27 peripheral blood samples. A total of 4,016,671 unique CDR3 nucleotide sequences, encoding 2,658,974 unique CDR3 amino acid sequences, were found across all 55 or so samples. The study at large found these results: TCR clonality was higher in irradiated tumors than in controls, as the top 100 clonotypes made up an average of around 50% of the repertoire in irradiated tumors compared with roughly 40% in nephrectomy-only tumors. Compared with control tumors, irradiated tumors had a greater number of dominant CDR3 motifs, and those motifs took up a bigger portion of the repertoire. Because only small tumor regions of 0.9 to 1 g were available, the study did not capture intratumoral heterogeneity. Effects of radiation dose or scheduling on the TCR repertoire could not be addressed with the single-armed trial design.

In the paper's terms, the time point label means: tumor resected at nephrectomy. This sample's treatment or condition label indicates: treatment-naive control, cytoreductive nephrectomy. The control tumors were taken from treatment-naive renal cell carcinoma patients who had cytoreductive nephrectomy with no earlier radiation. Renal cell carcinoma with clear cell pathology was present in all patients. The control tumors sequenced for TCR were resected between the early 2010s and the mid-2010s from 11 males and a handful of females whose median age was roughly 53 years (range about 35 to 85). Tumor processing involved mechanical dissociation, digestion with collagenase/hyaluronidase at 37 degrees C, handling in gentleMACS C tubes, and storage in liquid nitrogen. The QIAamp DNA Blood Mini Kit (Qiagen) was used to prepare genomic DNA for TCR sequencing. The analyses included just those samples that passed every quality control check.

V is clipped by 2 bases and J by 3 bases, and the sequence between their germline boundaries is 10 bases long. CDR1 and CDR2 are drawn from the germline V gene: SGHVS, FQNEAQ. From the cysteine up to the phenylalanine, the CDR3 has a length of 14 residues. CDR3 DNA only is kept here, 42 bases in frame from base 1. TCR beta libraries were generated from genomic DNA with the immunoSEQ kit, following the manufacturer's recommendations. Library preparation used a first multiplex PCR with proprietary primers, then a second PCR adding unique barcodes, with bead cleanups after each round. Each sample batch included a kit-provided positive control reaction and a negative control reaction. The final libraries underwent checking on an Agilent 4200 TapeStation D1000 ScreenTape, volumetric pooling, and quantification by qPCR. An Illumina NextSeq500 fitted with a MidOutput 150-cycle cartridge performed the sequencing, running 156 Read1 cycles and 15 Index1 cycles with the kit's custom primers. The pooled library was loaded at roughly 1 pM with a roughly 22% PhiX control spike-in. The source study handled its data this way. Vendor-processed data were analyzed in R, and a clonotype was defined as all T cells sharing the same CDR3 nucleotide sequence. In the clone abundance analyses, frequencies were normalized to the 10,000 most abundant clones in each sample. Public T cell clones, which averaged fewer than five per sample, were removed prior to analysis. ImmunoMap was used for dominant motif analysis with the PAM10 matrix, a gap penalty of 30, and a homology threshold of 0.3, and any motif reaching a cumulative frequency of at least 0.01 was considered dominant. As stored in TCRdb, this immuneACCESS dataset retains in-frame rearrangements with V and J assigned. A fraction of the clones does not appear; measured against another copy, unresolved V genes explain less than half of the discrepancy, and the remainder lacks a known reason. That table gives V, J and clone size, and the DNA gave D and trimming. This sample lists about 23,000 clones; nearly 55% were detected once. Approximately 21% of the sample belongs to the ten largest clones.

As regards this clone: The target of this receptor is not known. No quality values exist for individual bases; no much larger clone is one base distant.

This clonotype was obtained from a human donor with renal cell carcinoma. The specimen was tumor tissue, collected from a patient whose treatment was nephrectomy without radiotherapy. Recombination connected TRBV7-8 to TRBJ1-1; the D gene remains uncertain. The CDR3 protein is CASSLQRGHTEAFF. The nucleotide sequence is TGTGCCAGCAGCTTACAGAGAGGGCACACTGAAGCTTTCTTT.